These 8 T cell receptor beta chains were all obtained from the same sample, sequenced in a study of blood T cells in healthy people across ages. Sample-barcoded 5' priming and a J-beta primer mix drove a second PCR of roughly 6 to 12 cycles. Via MiXCR, TCRdb re-called the 5' RACE reads, giving one row per CDR3 protein. The repertoire holds about 1,500,000 distinct CDR3 sequences, with 42% as singletons. The material sequenced was blood. All receptors come from a woman aged 18 to 35 in good health.

This clonotype was detected only a few times. The chain recombines TRBV4-1 with TRBJ1-2, with 9 bases lining up with TRBD1. The CDR3 extends over 16 amino acids. From germline, CDR1 is MGHRA and CDR2 YSYEKL. The V and J ends lost 3 bases and 4 bases, in that order; junction bases with no gene match: 9. This CDR3 is CASSQIPGTGTYGYTF. CDR3 DNA: TGCGCCAGCAGCCAGATCCCCGGGACAGGGACCTATGGCTACACCTTC.

The chain joins TRBV7-6 to TRBJ2-2; TRBD2 aligns across 7 bases. Germline lookup yields CDR1 SGHVS and CDR2 FNYEAQ. V gave up 1 base and J gave up 4 bases; unmatched junction bases: 3. CDR3 length equals 15 residues. The CDR3 DNA follows: TGTGCCAGCAGCTTAGGGGACTATTCCACCGGGGAGCTGTTTTTT. Protein: CASSLGDYSTGELFF.

The rearrangement joins TRBV10-1 to TRBJ2-5; a possible D gene is TRBD2 (6 bases). The J call may not be correct, given that the DNA end is closer to TRBJ2-7. Germline V CDR1 and CDR2: WNHNN, SYGVQD (reference sequence). The length of the CDR3 is 15 residues. The CDR3 region is CASRMEGIAHYEQYF. Written as DNA, the CDR3 is TGCGCCAGCAGGATGGAGGGGATAGCACACTACGAGCAGTACTTC.

In its sample, this clonotype was seen once. A read error may produce the germline difference seen at one junction end. This chain uses TRBV5-1 with TRBJ1-4; D remains ambiguous. Germline lookup yields CDR1 SGHRS and CDR2 YFSETQ. CDR3 size: 15 residues. The CDR3 sequence: CASSSNTATNEKLFF. CDR3 in DNA: TGCGCCAGTAGCTCGAACACTGCAACTAATGAAAAACTGTTTTTT.

The V gene is TRBV5-1, the J gene TRBJ2-5; TRBD2 matches 8 bases. V lost 3 bases and J lost 11; bases outside the gene matches: 21. CDR1 is SGHRS, CDR2 YFSETQ, per germline. The CDR3 is 17 amino acids. The CDR3 region is CASSWELRREVGNEQYF. DNA for the CDR3: TGCGCCAGCAGCTGGGAGTTAAGGCGGGAGGTAGGGAATGAGCAGTACTTC. Supplemented by reference TRBV5-1 and TRBJ2-5, the full variable domain reads KAGVTQTPRYLIKTRGQQVTLSCSPISGHRSVSWYQQTPGQGLQFLFEYFSETQRNKGNFPGRFSGRQFSNSRSEMNVSTLELGDSALYLCASSWELRREVGNEQYFGPGTRLLVL.

The rearrangement joins TRBV20-1 to TRBJ2-7; D possibly corresponds to TRBD2 (5 bases). The CDR3 is 14 amino acids. The V gene's germline CDR1 is DFQATT and CDR2 SNEGSKA (reference sequence). V dropped 0 bases and J dropped 0 bases, with 9 bases sitting between them. CDR3 amino acids: CSARDAGVSYEQYF. For the CDR3, the DNA is TGCAGTGCTAGAGATGCCGGGGTCTCCTACGAGCAGTACTTC.

This clonotype was seen a few times. The chain is built from TRBV11-2 and TRBJ2-3; D gene unclear. V dropped 8 bases and J dropped 5 bases, with 5 bases sitting between them. Germline values: CDR1 SGHAT, CDR2 FQNNGV. The CDR3 is 10 residues long. The CDR3, as DNA: TGTGCCAGCCAGGAAGATACGCAGTATTTT. Protein: CASQEDTQYF.

This chain joins TRBV10-3 and TRBJ2-1, with D perhaps TRBD2 (6 bases). The germline V gene has CDR1 ENHRY and CDR2 SYGVKD. The V end was cut by 0 bases, the J end by 2 bases, with 8 bases between. CDR3 length equals 15 residues. Here the CDR3 reads CAISESGGTYNEQFF. CDR3 coding DNA: TGTGCCATCAGTGAGTCGGGGGGAACCTACAATGAGCAGTTCTTC.